Each of the 21 T cell receptor beta chains below was sequenced from the same sample in a study of siplizumab effects on memory and regulatory T cells. Generated by immunoSEQ multiplex PCR, the TCRdb table keeps only in-frame clones and is missing some. The sample carries about 100,000 clones, about 94% recorded once. Sequenced: non-Treg CD4+ T cells sorted from blood. All receptors come from a human donor in good health.

The CDR3 DNA reads as TGCAGCGTTGTGGGCAGGGGGCCGAGCGAGCAGTACTTC. It encodes CSVVGRGPSEQYF. The chain recombines TRBV29-1 with TRBJ2-7, with TRBD1 matching over 8 bases. The CDR3 extends over 13 amino acids. The J segment lost 6 bases and the V segment lost 4 bases, leaving 8 bases of the junction unmatched. CDR1 and CDR2 from the germline V gene are SQVTM and ANQGSEA.

This clone has more than one count but fewer than ten. The genes are TRBV19 and TRBJ2-7, with 13 bases identical to TRBD2. This CDR3 has 15 amino acids. Germline CDR1 and CDR2: LNHDA and SQIVND (reference sequence). V shed 6 bases and J 2 bases; nucleotides not matched to a gene: 4. Here the CDR3 reads CASSGGTSGTYEQYF. The DNA of the CDR3 is TGTGCCAGTAGCGGTGGGACTAGCGGGACCTACGAGCAGTACTTC. The full variable domain, in which reference TRBV19 and TRBJ2-7 provide the parts outside the CDR3, is DGGITQSPKYLFRKEGQNVTLSCEQNLNHDAMYWYRQDPGQGLRLIYYSQIVNDFQKGDIAEGYSVSREKKESFPLTVTSAQKNPTAFYLCASSGGTSGTYEQYFGPGTRLTVT.

V gene TRBV2 combines with J gene TRBJ2-7; maybe TRBD1 (7 bases). CDR1 SNHLY and CDR2 FYNNEI come from the germline V gene. The germline V and J ends were trimmed by 11 bases and 3 bases, with 14 bases remaining between them. The CDR3 is made up of 12 amino acids. CDR3 in amino acids: CACGTANYEQYF. The CDR3 DNA is TGTGCCTGCGGGACAGCCAACTACGAGCAGTACTTC.

This sequence joins TRBV6-5 and TRBJ2-2; a weak D match, TRBD1 (6 bases). The CDR3 totals 14 residues. The V gene lost 6 bases and the J gene lost 4 bases, with 12 bases spanning the gap. The germline V gene has CDR1 MNHEY and CDR2 SVGAGI. The DNA for the CDR3 is TGTGCCAGCAGAGAGACAGGCTCCACCGGGGAGCTGTTTTTT. Translation: CASRETGSTGELFF.

The rearrangement uses TRBV6-5 and TRBJ1-4, with 12 positions matching TRBD1. There are 14 residues in the CDR3. Per germline, CDR1 MNHEY and CDR2 SVGAGI. Unmatched junction bases numbered 8, after V lost 4 bases and J lost 14 bases. This CDR3 reads CASSWDRGLTTLFF. As DNA, the CDR3 is TGTGCCAGCAGTTGGGACAGGGGGCTCACAACTCTGTTTTTT.

The genes are TRBV2 and TRBJ2-1, with 13 bases fitting TRBD2. The CDR3 loop spans 15 amino acids. The V gene end was trimmed by 10 bases and the J gene end by 6 bases; junction bases not matched to a gene: 9. CDR1 is SNHLY, CDR2 FYNNEI, per germline. CDR3 protein: CATRGGTSGINEQFF. Here the CDR3 DNA reads TGTGCCACCCGGGGAGGGACTAGCGGGATCAATGAGCAGTTCTTC.

The V call is TRBV29-1, the J call TRBJ1-2; the D is unclear. Trimming stripped 3 bases from V and 5 bases from J, with 7 bases between. The CDR3 is 11 amino acids. Per germline, CDR1 SQVTM and CDR2 ANQGSEA. This CDR3 is CSVDPGYGYTF. The CDR3 nucleotides are TGCAGCGTTGATCCCGGATATGGCTACACCTTC.

The chain couples TRBV6-5 to TRBJ2-7; the match to TRBD2 covers 7 bases. J was trimmed by 6 bases and V by 6 bases; bases with no gene match: 5. The CDR3 is made up of 12 amino acids. The germline V gene has CDR1 MNHEY and CDR2 SVGAGI. DNA for the CDR3: TGTGCCAGCAGCTCGGGGGGTTTCGAGCAGTACTTC. This gives the protein CASSSGGFEQYF.

The V gene is TRBV27, the J gene TRBJ2-7, with D unresolved. CDR3 length: 14 amino acids. The germline V gene has CDR1 MNHEY and CDR2 SMNVEV (reference sequence). V was cut by 6 bases and J by 2 bases, with 14 bases left in between. The DNA of the CDR3 is TGTGCCAGCAGGCTTAAAATTAAACCCTACGAGCAGTACTTC. This sequence encodes CASRLKIKPYEQYF.

This chain's CDR3 is CAWTLDSMNTEAFF. In DNA form, the CDR3 reads TGTGCCTGGACCTTGGACAGCATGAACACTGAAGCTTTCTTT. The J gene is TRBJ1-1, the V gene TRBV30, with D perhaps TRBD1 (6 bases). Germline values: CDR1 GTSNPN, CDR2 SVGIG (reference sequence). V was clipped by 4 bases and J by 0 bases, with 12 bases between them. The CDR3 consists of 14 residues.

The chain carries TRBV5-6 and TRBJ1-2; D gene uncertain. The CDR3 runs 14 residues. Looked up from germline, CDR1 is SGHDT and CDR2 is YYEEEE. V gave up 0 bases and J gave up 4 bases, with 10 bases separating them. CDR3 loop: CASSLDGNFYGYTF. The CDR3, as DNA: TGTGCCAGCAGCTTGGACGGGAACTTCTATGGCTACACCTTC.

The chain combines TRBV25-1 with TRBJ1-5; TRBD1 matches 8 bases. The germline CDR1 and CDR2 sequences are MGHDK and SYGVNS. The CDR3 sequence is 13 residues long. Trimming cost V 6 bases and J 7 bases; bases outside gene matches: 5. The CDR3 nucleotides read TGTGCCAGCAGGAGACAGGGGAGACAGCCCCAGCATTTT. Amino acids: CASRRQGRQPQHF.

This clone was observed a single time. The CDR3 protein is CASSYSREDTQYF. The CDR3, as DNA: TGTGCCAGCAGTTACTCAAGGGAAGATACGCAGTATTTT. The chain uses TRBV6-6 and TRBJ2-3; no clear D. Per germline, CDR1 MNHNY and CDR2 SVGAGI (reference sequence). This CDR3 is built from 13 residues. Trimming took off 0 bases at V and 5 bases at J, with 6 bases between the two ends.

The V gene is TRBV28, the J gene TRBJ1-4; D is perhaps TRBD1 (5 bases). CDR1 MDHEN and CDR2 SYDVKM come from the germline V gene. The CDR3 length is 14 residues. The V and J ends lost 8 bases and 8 bases respectively, with 18 bases between them. CDR3 nucleotides: TGTGCCAGCCACCGAGGCAACAGGCGGGAAAAACTGTTTTTT. Its protein is CASHRGNRREKLFF. Looking up the rest from reference TRBV28 and TRBJ1-4 gives the full variable domain: DVKVTQSSRYLVKRTGEKVFLECVQDMDHENMFWYRQDPGLGLRLIYFSYDVKMKEKGDIPEGYSVSREKKERFSLILESASTNQTSMYLCASHRGNRREKLFFGSGTQLSVL.

The V call is TRBV7-9, the J call TRBJ1-3; D not resolved. The CDR3 extends over 15 amino acids. Germline CDR1 reads SEHNR; CDR2 reads FQNEAQ (reference sequence). Trimming stripped 2 bases from V and 0 bases from J, with 8 bases between. The CDR3 nucleotides read TGTGCCAGCAGCTTACGCAGCGGCTCTGGAAACACCATATATTTT. Its translation is CASSLRSGSGNTIYF.

This clone has a single count. This rearrangement joins TRBV7-9 to TRBJ2-1; no definite D call. Per germline, CDR1 SEHNR and CDR2 FQNEAQ (reference sequence). Trimming pared 2 bases from V and 0 bases from J, leaving 2 bases between. CDR3 length: 13 amino acids. CDR3 sequence reads: CASSLTSYNEQFF. The CDR3 DNA reads as TGTGCCAGCAGCTTAACCTCCTACAATGAGCAGTTCTTC.

V and J are TRBV5-4 and TRBJ1-4; 9 positions match TRBD1. There are 16 residues in the CDR3. Looked up from germline, CDR1 is SGHNT and CDR2 is YYREEE (reference sequence). V was clipped by 1 base and J by 5 bases; unmatched bases: 6. CDR3 coding DNA: TGTGCCAGCAGCTTGCGGGGACAGGGACCAAATGAAAAACTGTTTTTT. Translated: CASSLRGQGPNEKLFF.

In DNA, the CDR3 is TGTGCCAGCAGTTACGAGGGCCCCCACTCTGGAAACACCATATATTTT. Protein sequence: CASSYEGPHSGNTIYF. The chain couples TRBV6-5 to TRBJ1-3; D ambiguous. Germline V CDR1 and CDR2: MNHEY, SVGAGI. Deletions cut 2 bases from V and 0 bases from J, with 11 bases between. The CDR3 covers 16 residues.

This chain links TRBV6-6 with TRBJ2-7; 10 bases map to TRBD2. This CDR3 is 15 amino acids long. The V gene's germline CDR1 is MNHNY and CDR2 SVGAGI (reference sequence). Trimming cost V 6 bases and J 1 base; bases outside gene matches: 6. The CDR3 coding sequence is TGTGCCAGCAGCCGGAGGACTAGCGGTTCCTACGAGCAGTACTTC. The encoded protein is CASSRRTSGSYEQYF.

The rearrangement links TRBV5-8 to TRBJ1-5; D uncertain. From germline, CDR1 is SGHTS and CDR2 YDEGEE. The CDR3 runs 14 residues. V gave up 5 bases and J gave up 6 bases, with 15 bases separating them. The CDR3 is CASSQTGQRQPQHF. The CDR3 DNA reads TGTGCCAGCAGTCAGACTGGGCAACGTCAGCCCCAGCATTTT.

This chain joins TRBV4-2 and TRBJ2-3; TRBD1 might be the D (6 bases). Germline CDR1 LGHNA, CDR2 YNFKEQ. V was trimmed by 3 bases and J by 5 bases, leaving 12 bases between them. CDR3 size: 14 residues. The CDR3 bases are TGTGCCAGCAGCCAGGGTTCAGGGGAAGATACGCAGTATTTT. It translates to CASSQGSGEDTQYF.